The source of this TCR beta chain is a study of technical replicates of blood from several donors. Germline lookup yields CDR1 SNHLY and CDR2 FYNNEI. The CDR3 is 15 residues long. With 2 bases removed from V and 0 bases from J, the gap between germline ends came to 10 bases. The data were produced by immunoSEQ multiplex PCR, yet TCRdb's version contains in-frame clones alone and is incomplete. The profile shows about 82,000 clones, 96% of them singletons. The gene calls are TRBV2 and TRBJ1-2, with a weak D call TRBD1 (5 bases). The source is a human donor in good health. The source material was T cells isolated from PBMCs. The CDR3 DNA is TGTGCCAGCAGTGAACTAACAGGCCCTAACTATGGCTACACCTTC. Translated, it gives CASSELTGPNYGYTF. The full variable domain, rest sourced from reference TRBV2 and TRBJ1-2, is EPEVTQTPSHQVTQMGQEVILRCVPISNHLYFYWYRQILGQKVEFLVSFYNNEISEKSEIFDDQFSVERPDGSNFTLKIRSTKLEDSAMYFCASSELTGPNYGYTFGSGTRLTVV.